This TCR beta chain was found in a study of OX40 agonist ivuxolimab in advanced cancers. Some background on the complete study: Ivuxolimab, which targeted the costimulatory receptor OX40 (CD134), was an agonistic, fully human IgG2 monoclonal antibody. The dose-escalation cohort was about 86% male with a mean age of about 54 years, ranging from roughly 20 to 85. Partial responses occurred in three dose-escalation patients: two with cutaneous melanoma and one with hepatocellular carcinoma. The point of sequencing TCRbeta in the periphery was to test whether ivuxolimab changed TCR sequence diversity and drove clonal T-cell expansion. Prior anti-PD-1, anti-PD-L1 or anti-CTLA-4 therapy was permitted, and checkpoint inhibitors had been received by around 39% of dose-escalation patients. Intravenous ivuxolimab was administered to patients every 2 weeks at six dose levels: 0.01, 0.1, 0.3, 1.5, 3 and 10 mg/kg. The paper covers the monotherapy dose-escalation part of the phase I ivuxolimab trial, which included N = 52 patients. Of the roughly 54 patients in dose escalation, about 20 had hepatocellular carcinoma, about 15 had melanoma, 9 had renal cell carcinoma and 9 had head and neck cancer.

About this clone itself: The antigen this receptor binds is unknown. Qualities for individual bases were not recorded, and no much larger clone is one base off.

Patients with a history of autoimmune disease or receiving systemic immunosuppression were excluded from the trial. Peripheral blood for TCR sequencing was collected from all dose cohorts at baseline, on cycle 4 day 1, and on cycle 7 day 1. Samples came from an open-label, multicenter, first-in-human phase I dose-escalation trial of ivuxolimab. The trial enrolled adults with locally advanced or metastatic head and neck squamous cell, hepatocellular, melanoma or renal cell carcinoma. Before TCR sequencing, CD4+ T cells and CD8+ T cells from peripheral blood were sorted into separate populations. For sequencing of the TCRbeta CDR3 region, genomic DNA was extracted from the sorted cells. The immunoSEQ Assay was used for sequencing of TCRbeta CDR3 regions. Held by TCRdb, this immuneACCESS table contains in-frame sequences only and omits some clones. Under half of the omission traces to an unresolved V gene where checked; the cause of the rest is unknown. The sample records around 72,000 clones, 82% of which are singletons. About 0.42% of the sample lies in the top ten.

The full study reports these points: Which antigens the clonally expanded peripheral T cells were specific for was not determined. In the 0.1-3.0 mg/kg groups, partial responders had among the lowest normalized peripheral clonal expansion, particularly in CD8+ T cells. Low levels of normalized T-cell clonal expansion were also seen in some patients who did not respond. At doses of 0.1 to 3.0 mg/kg, clonal expansion of both CD4+ and CD8+ blood T cells was observed from baseline to week 6. After ivuxolimab, expanded clones were on average more numerous among CD8+ T cells than among CD4+ T cells.

The receptor's source is an adult with an advanced solid tumor such as melanoma, head and neck, liver or kidney cancer. This specimen consisted of CD4+ or CD8+ T cells sorted from blood, obtained in a trial of the OX40 agonist ivuxolimab.

The CDR3 amino acid sequence is: CASSLPPTAGLNEQFF. Read as DNA, the sequence is TGTGCCAGCAGCTTACCCCCGACAGCGGGTCTAAATGAGCAGTTCTTC. The sequence is built from TRBV7-2 and TRBJ2-1, and perhaps TRBD2 as D gene, on 6 matching bases. The CDR3 holds 16 amino acids from the cysteine to the phenylalanine. Here the CDR3 DNA is all that survives: 48 bases in frame from base 1. The germline V gene sets CDR1 to SGHTA and CDR2 to FQGNSA. V and J are truncated by 2 bases and 7 bases respectively, leaving an intervening sequence of 18 bases. This CDR3, with the reference TRBV7-2 and TRBJ2-1 proteins standing in past its ends, gives the full variable domain GAGVSQSPSNKVTEKGKDVELRCDPISGHTALYWYRQSLGQGLEFLIYFQGNSAPDKSGLPSDRFSAERTGGSVSTLTIQRTQQEDSAVYLCASSLPPTAGLNEQFFGPGTRLTVL.